A selection of T cell receptor beta chains follows, all from one sample in a study of CD8+ T cells in alopecia areata. The repertoire was sequenced with immunoSEQ multiplex PCR; TCRdb's copy has only in-frame clones and lacks some. The sample holds about 150,000 clones; around 50% are singletons and the top ten take approximately 20%. Here the sequenced sample was CD8+ T cells sorted from blood, taken at week 0. The receptors shown here come from a human donor with alopecia areata. Each CDR3 is given with its conserved first and last residue. D genes are given only for firm matches. For some rows the clone size is stated as once, few or many, or as a class when expanded; others skip it.

TRBV13	-	TRBJ2-7	few	TGTGCCAGCAGCCCGTCATCAGTAGGGTTCTACGAGCAGTACTTC	CASSPSSVGFYEQYF
TRBV29-1	-	TRBJ2-7	-	TGCAGCGTTGTAGCGGACGAGCAGTACTTC	CSVVADEQYF
TRBV29-1	-	TRBJ1-2	few	TGCAGCGTTGAACGGTATGGCTACACCTTC	CSVERYGYTF
TRBV30	-	TRBJ2-7	-	TGTGCCTGGAGTGTAGGTTCGGGAATAGGCGAGCAGTACTTC	CAWSVGSGIGEQYF
TRBV4-3	-	TRBJ2-7	-	TGCGCCAGCAGCCAAGATGGAGGCGAGCAGTACTTC	CASSQDGGEQYF
TRBV9	-	TRBJ1-5	-	TGTGCCAGCAGTGATGGACGGAGCAATCAGCCCCAGCATTTT	CASSDGRSNQPQHF
TRBV13	TRBD2	TRBJ2-5	-	TGTGCCAGCAGCTTAGCTCTAGCGGGGGATCTGGAGACCCAGTACTTC	CASSLALAGDLETQYF
TRBV9	-	TRBJ2-3	-	TGTGCCAGCAGCGTCGGTACAGATACGCAGTATTTT	CASSVGTDTQYF
TRBV30	TRBD1	TRBJ2-1	-	TGTGCCTGGAGTGGGGACAGCCGAAAAAACAATGAGCAGTTCTTC	CAWSGDSRKNNEQFF
TRBV7-9	-	TRBJ2-4	-	TGTGCCAGCAGCTTGGTGGAAGGCCCCCATCGAAACATTCAGTACTTC	CASSLVEGPHRNIQYF
TRBV7-9	-	TRBJ2-3	-	TGTGCCAGCAGCTTAGTGGGTCAGTCCACAGATACGCAGTATTTT	CASSLVGQSTDTQYF
TRBV5-1	TRBD1	TRBJ2-1	-	TGCGCCAGCAGCTCCCCGGGACAGGGGTATGAGCAGTTCTTC	CASSSPGQGYEQFF
TRBV5-4	-	TRBJ2-7	few	TGTGCCAGCAGCTTGGCACAGGAATCCTACGAGCAGTACTTC	CASSLAQESYEQYF
TRBV15	-	TRBJ1-5	-	TGTGCCACCAGCAGTAGAGGACGGGTTAGCAATCAGCCCCAGCATTTT	CATSSRGRVSNQPQHF
TRBV4-3	-	TRBJ1-1	-	TGCGCCAGCAGCCAAGATCTTCAGGGTGGGAACACTGAAGCTTTCTTT	CASSQDLQGGNTEAFF
TRBV4-3	-	TRBJ1-2	-	TGCGCCAGCAGCCAGGACCGGGGCTATGGCTACACCTTC	CASSQDRGYGYTF
TRBV19	TRBD1	TRBJ2-7	medium-sized	TGTGCCAGTAGTATAGAAATAACCGGGACAGCCTCCTACGAGCAGTACTTC	CASSIEITGTASYEQYF
TRBV5-1	-	TRBJ2-2	-	TGCGCCAGCAGCTATCTAACCGGGGAGCTGTTTTTT	CASSYLTGELFF
TRBV30	TRBD1	TRBJ1-1	-	TGTGCCTGGAGTCCCAGGGGGCAGGAAGCTTTCTTT	CAWSPRGQEAFF
TRBV4-3	-	TRBJ2-1	once	TGCGCCAGCAGCCAAGATCAGCGTAACGAGCAGTTCTTC	CASSQDQRNEQFF